Listed here is a single T cell receptor beta chain. The data originate from a study of blood T cell repertoires in COVID-19. Study in general: PBMCs, B-cell-depleted T cells, or T cells provided the cDNA or gDNA that made up the material.

CDR3 length: 16 amino acids. The ends lost 4 bases at V and 4 bases at J; junction bases unmatched: 14. Germline CDR1 and CDR2: SGHKS and YYEKEE (reference sequence). Grouping used clinical history reported by participants in a survey and questionnaire. Authors' methods: Counts of nucleated cells, estimated from reference gene primer amplification, were obtained. The assay was immunoSEQ multiplex PCR, and TCRdb's table has in-frame clones only and misses some. The DNA gave D and trimming, while V, J and clone size come from that table. The sample shows over 350,000 clones, about 83% of them seen only once.

The V and J genes are TRBV5-5 and TRBJ2-7; 7 bases line up with TRBD1. The source of this sequence is a woman in her forties or fifties who had recovered from COVID-19. Specimen: PBMCs or T cells enriched from blood (not recorded which). CDR3: CASSLALTGLLYEQYF. For the CDR3, the DNA is TGTGCCAGCAGCCTGGCTTTGACAGGGCTCCTATACGAGCAGTACTTC.